The 7 T cell receptor beta chains listed next were all sequenced from one sample in a study of cytomegalovirus exposure and HLA in healthy donors (dated by TCRdb to 2017 to 2019). Libraries were built with the immunoSEQ multiplex PCR assay. Held by TCRdb, this immuneACCESS table contains in-frame sequences only and omits some clones. Under half of the omission traces to an unresolved V gene where checked; the cause of the rest is unknown. This sample has about 110,000 clones in its table, and approximately 89% of those were observed once. In total, the top ten clones hold over 1.5% of the sample. Sequencing input: PBMCs. The receptor source for this set is a woman in her late teens or twenties in good health and CMV-seronegative.

The gene calls are TRBV4-1 and TRBJ2-1; 9 bases match TRBD2. V lost 3 bases to trimming and J lost 5 bases; unmatched junction nucleotides: 8. Per germline, CDR1 MGHRA and CDR2 YSYEKL. The CDR3 sequence is 16 residues long. The CDR3 coding sequence is TGCGCCAGCAGCCATCTAGCGGGGAGGAAGGACAATGAGCAGTTCTTC. Its translation: CASSHLAGRKDNEQFF.

The chain combines TRBV5-4 with TRBJ1-4, with 7 bases fitting TRBD1. Per germline, CDR1 SGHNT and CDR2 YYREEE (reference sequence). The CDR3 consists of 18 residues. The junction had 10 bases not matched to a gene; V was cut back by 2 bases and J by 0 bases. This chain's CDR3 is CASSLDLGTVATNEKLFF. The CDR3 DNA reads TGTGCCAGCAGCTTAGACCTTGGGACAGTTGCAACTAATGAAAAACTGTTTTTT.

The chain employs TRBV5-4 and TRBJ1-2; D might be TRBD1 (5 bases). Germline V lookup: CDR1 SGHNT, CDR2 YYREEE (reference sequence). The CDR3 runs to 14 residues. The V end was cut by 0 bases, the J end by 1 base, with 7 bases between. The CDR3 reads CASSLAGGNYGYTF. The CDR3 DNA reads as TGTGCCAGCAGCTTGGCCGGGGGTAACTATGGCTACACCTTC.

This chain joins TRBV13 and TRBJ1-4; D not certain. CDR3 length equals 12 residues. The V and J ends lost 2 bases and 4 bases respectively, with 2 bases between them. Germline V lookup: CDR1 PRHDT, CDR2 FYEKMQ (reference sequence). CDR3 nucleotides: TGTGCCAGCAGCTTACTTAATGAAAAACTGTTTTTT. Amino acids: CASSLLNEKLFF.

The V gene is TRBV11-2, the J gene TRBJ2-7, with 8 bases fitting TRBD2. This CDR3 region has 14 residues. Germline V gene data show CDR1 as SGHAT and CDR2 as FQNNGV. V shed 1 base, J shed 5 bases, and the junction held 4 bases outside the gene matches. The CDR3 sequence is CASSLAGGPDEQYF. The CDR3 DNA sequence: TGTGCCAGCAGCTTAGCGGGGGGGCCGGACGAGCAGTACTTC.

The gene calls are TRBV7-9 and TRBJ2-5; perhaps TRBD2 as D (5 bases). This CDR3 comprises 13 residues. Trimming pared 5 bases from V and 5 bases from J, leaving 12 bases between. Germline values: CDR1 SEHNR, CDR2 FQNEAQ (reference sequence). The CDR3 sequence: CASSPNSGETQYF. CDR3 nucleotide sequence: TGTGCCAGCAGCCCCAACTCGGGGGAGACCCAGTACTTC.

The rearrangement uses TRBV5-4 and TRBJ2-7; weak D call: TRBD1 (5 bases). Germline V gene sequence: CDR1 SGHNT, CDR2 YYREEE (reference sequence). Trimming cost V 4 bases and J 4 bases, with 24 bases left between them. CDR3 length equals 17 residues. Here the CDR3 reads CASSREITGLFEYEQYF. Here the CDR3 DNA reads TGTGCCAGCAGCCGAGAAATAACAGGATTATTCGAGTACGAGCAGTACTTC.